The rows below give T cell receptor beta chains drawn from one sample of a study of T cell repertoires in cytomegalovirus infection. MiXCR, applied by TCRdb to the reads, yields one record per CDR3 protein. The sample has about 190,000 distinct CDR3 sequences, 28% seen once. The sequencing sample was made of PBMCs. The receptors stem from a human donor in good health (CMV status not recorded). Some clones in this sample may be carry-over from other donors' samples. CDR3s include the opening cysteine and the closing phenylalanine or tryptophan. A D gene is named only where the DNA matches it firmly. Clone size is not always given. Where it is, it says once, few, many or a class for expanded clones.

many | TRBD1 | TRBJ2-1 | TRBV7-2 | CASSFTVDRGGNEQFF | TGTGCCAGCAGCTTCACCGTTGACAGGGGTGGGAATGAGCAGTTCTTC
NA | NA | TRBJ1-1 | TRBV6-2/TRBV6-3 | CASRMGHWNTEAFF | TGTGCCAGCAGGATGGGACACTGGAACACTGAAGCTTTCTTT
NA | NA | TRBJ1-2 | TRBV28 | CASSLGQAEGFNYGYTF | TGTGCCAGCAGTTTAGGCCAGGCCGAGGGGTTTAACTATGGCTACACCTTC
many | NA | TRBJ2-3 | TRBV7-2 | CATLFVPGADTQYF | TGTGCCACCCTCTTTGTGCCGGGGGCCGATACGCAGTATTTT
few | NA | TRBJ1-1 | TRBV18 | CASSPPDTNTEAFF | TGTGCCAGCTCACCACCGGACACAAACACTGAAGCTTTCTTT
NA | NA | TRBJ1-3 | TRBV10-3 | CAISQGSSSGNTIYF | TGTGCCATCAGTCAGGGGTCAAGCTCTGGAAACACCATATATTTT
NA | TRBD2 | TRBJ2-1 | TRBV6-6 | CASTQTGGGYNEQFF | TGTGCCAGCACCCAAACGGGCGGGGGGTACAATGAGCAGTTCTTC
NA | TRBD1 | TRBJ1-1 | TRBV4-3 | CASSQGVDRLNTVAFF | TGCGCCAGCAGCCAAGGGGTGGACAGGCTGAACACTGTAGCTTTCTTT
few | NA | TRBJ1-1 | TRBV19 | CASTGTDLTNTEAFF | TGTGCCAGTACGGGGACGGACTTAACGAACACTGAAGCTTTCTTT
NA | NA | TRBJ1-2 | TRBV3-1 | CASSQDLVITYGYTF | TGTGCCAGCAGCCAAGATCTAGTGATAACGTATGGCTACACCTTC
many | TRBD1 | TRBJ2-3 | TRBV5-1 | CASSLVRTGDTDTQYF | TGCGCCAGCAGCTTGGTGCGGACAGGCGACACAGATACGCAGTATTTT
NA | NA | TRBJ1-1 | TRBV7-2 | CASRQTGSNTEAFF | TGTGCCAGCAGACAGACAGGATCTAACACTGAAGCTTTCTTT
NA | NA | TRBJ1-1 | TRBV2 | CASGQLNTEAFF | TGTGCCAGCGGACAGTTGAACACTGAAGCTTTCTTT
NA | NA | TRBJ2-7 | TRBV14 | CASSQDRVLTYEQYF | TGTGCCAGCAGCCAAGACAGGGTGCTAACCTACGAGCAGTACTTC
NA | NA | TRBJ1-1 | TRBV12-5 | CASGLASKTGMNTEAFF | TGTGCTAGTGGTTTGGCTTCCAAAACAGGCATGAACACTGAAGCTTTCTTT
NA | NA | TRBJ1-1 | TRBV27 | CASSSPFANTEAFF | TGTGCCAGCAGTTCCCCCTTTGCAAACACTGAAGCTTTCTTT
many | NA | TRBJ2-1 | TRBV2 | CASSTGSDEQFF | TGTGCCAGCAGTACGGGGTCGGATGAGCAGTTCTTC
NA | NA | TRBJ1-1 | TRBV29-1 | CSVVVLAGRGTEAFF | TGCAGCGTTGTCGTTCTAGCAGGAAGGGGCACTGAAGCTTTCTTT
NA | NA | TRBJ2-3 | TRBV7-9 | CATTDTQYF | TGTGCCACTACAGATACGCAGTATTTT
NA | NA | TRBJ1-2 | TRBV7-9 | CASSLDRWYGYTF | TGTGCCAGCAGCTTAGATCGTTGGTATGGCTACACCTTC
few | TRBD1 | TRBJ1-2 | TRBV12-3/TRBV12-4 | CASSLDRGGYTF | TGTGCCAGCAGTCTAGACAGGGGTGGCTACACCTTC
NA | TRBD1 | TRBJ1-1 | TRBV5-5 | CASSLGLEGAGHTEAFF | TGTGCCAGCAGCTTGGGATTGGAGGGGGCGGGACACACTGAAGCTTTCTTT
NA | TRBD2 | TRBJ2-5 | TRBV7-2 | CASSLTSGGARGRETQYF | TGTGCCAGCAGCCTTACTAGCGGGGGGGCCAGGGGCCGAGAGACCCAGTACTTC
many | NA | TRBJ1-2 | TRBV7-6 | CASSPRGGEGYTF | TGTGCCAGCAGCCCTCGGGGAGGGGAAGGCTACACCTTC
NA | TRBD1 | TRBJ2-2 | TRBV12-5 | CASGHSDRGLGGELFF | TGTGCTAGTGGTCACTCCGACAGGGGGCTAGGCGGGGAGCTGTTTTTT
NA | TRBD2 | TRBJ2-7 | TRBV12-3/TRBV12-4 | CASKQSGGDYEQYF | TGTGCCAGCAAACAGAGCGGGGGGGACTACGAGCAGTACTTC
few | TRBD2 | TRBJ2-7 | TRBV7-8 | CASSDPGGSYEQYF | TGTGCCAGCAGCGACCCGGGGGGCTCCTACGAGCAGTACTTC
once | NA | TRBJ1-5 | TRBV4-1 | CASSQDWDAQPQHF | TGCGCCAGCAGCCAAGATTGGGACGCCCAGCCCCAGCATTTT
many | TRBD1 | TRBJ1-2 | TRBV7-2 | CASIPGRGPYGYTF | TGTGCCAGCATCCCGGGGAGGGGGCCCTATGGCTACACCTTC
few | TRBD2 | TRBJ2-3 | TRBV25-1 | CASSEWLGGDTQYF | TGTGCCAGCAGTGAATGGCTCGGGGGGGATACGCAGTATTTT
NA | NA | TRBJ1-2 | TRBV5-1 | CASSLEDGYTF | TGCGCCAGCAGCTTGGAGGATGGCTACACCTTC
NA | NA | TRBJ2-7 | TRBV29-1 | CSVVKSEQYF | TGCAGCGTTGTTAAGTCCGAGCAGTACTTC